These 21 T cell receptor beta chains came from one sample sequenced in a study of cytomegalovirus exposure and HLA in healthy donors (dated 2017 in TCRdb). The method behind the library was the immunoSEQ multiplex PCR assay. TCRdb obtained this table from immuneACCESS and retained in-frame rearrangements with V and J assigned. These tables miss some clones; where compared with another copy, unresolved V genes account for less than half of the shortfall, and the remainder is unexplained. For this sample there are 150,000 to 200,000 clones; approximately 86% appear just once. Jointly, the top ten make up 2% to 2.5% of the sample. Sequenced: PBMCs. The origin of the receptors is a woman aged 18-29 years in good health and CMV-seronegative.

The CDR3 spells CASSPTSGRAETQYF. CDR3 DNA sequence: TGTGCCAGCAGTCCTACTAGCGGGAGGGCCGAGACCCAGTACTTC. The rearrangement joins TRBV5-4 to TRBJ2-5, with TRBD2 identical over 13 bases. Unmatched junction bases numbered 6, after V lost 5 bases and J lost 5 bases. CDR3 length: 15 residues. The germline V gene has CDR1 SGHNT and CDR2 YYREEE (reference sequence).

The J gene is TRBJ1-3, the V gene TRBV7-2; D is possibly TRBD1 (5 bases). There are 18 residues in the CDR3. Trimming pared 4 bases from V and 0 bases from J, leaving 19 bases between. Germline V gives CDR1 SGHTA, CDR2 FQGNSA. The CDR3 region is CASSYSFGRGISGNTIYF. In DNA form, the CDR3 reads TGTGCCAGCAGCTACTCTTTTGGTCGGGGGATCTCTGGAAACACCATATATTTT.

This rearrangement joins TRBV5-6 to TRBJ2-1; D might be TRBD1 (6 bases). The length of the CDR3 is 18 residues. CDR1 and CDR2 (germline): SGHDT, YYEEEE. The germline V and J ends were trimmed by 7 bases and 7 bases, with 30 bases remaining between them. The CDR3 region has the DNA TGTGCCAGCGGAATACAGGGTCGAGGGGAATCCCGCACGAATGAGCAGTTCTTC. Protein: CASGIQGRGESRTNEQFF.

This chain connects TRBV4-2 to TRBJ2-7; D not resolved. V lost 0 bases to trimming and J lost 7 bases, with 13 bases between them. The CDR3 is made up of 14 amino acids. Germline V gives CDR1 LGHNA, CDR2 YNFKEQ. The CDR3 nucleotides are TGTGCCAGCAGCCAAGATTCAATGTTGCGGGAGCAGTACTTC. This translates into CASSQDSMLREQYF.

The chain employs TRBV5-5 and TRBJ2-7; weak D call: TRBD1 (5 bases). This CDR3 has 16 amino acids. Per germline, CDR1 SGHKS and CDR2 YYEKEE (reference sequence). V shed 2 bases and J shed 0 bases, with 15 bases lying between them. CDR3 amino acids: CASSFGADLSSYEQYF. As DNA, the CDR3 is TGTGCCAGCAGCTTTGGGGCTGACTTAAGCTCCTACGAGCAGTACTTC.

The table lists this clone with a count of one. J is TRBJ2-7 and V is TRBV10-3; unclear D gene. Trimming pared 0 bases from V and 0 bases from J, leaving 15 bases between. The CDR3 spans 17 residues. CDR1 is ENHRY and CDR2 is SYGVKD in the germline V gene. The CDR3 DNA sequence: TGTGCCATCAGTGAGTCAAAAGGTGGAGCCGCCTCCTACGAGCAGTACTTC. As protein: CAISESKGGAASYEQYF.

The chain couples TRBV7-9 to TRBJ1-1; TRBD1 might be the D (5 bases). V was clipped by 6 bases and J by 5 bases, with 10 bases between them. Germline V gene lookup returns CDR1 SEHNR and CDR2 FQNEAQ (reference sequence). The CDR3 extends over 12 amino acids. The CDR3 region is CASRQGRTEAFF. CDR3 in DNA: TGTGCCAGCAGGCAGGGTCGGACTGAAGCTTTCTTT.

The chain is built from TRBV15 and TRBJ1-3; D gene uncertain. The CDR3 is 13 amino acids. The V gene's germline CDR1 is LNHNV and CDR2 YYDKDF (reference sequence). V dropped 8 bases and J dropped 9 bases, with 17 bases sitting between them. The chain's CDR3 is CATRSTEKSTIYF. CDR3 sequence (DNA): TGTGCCACCCGGTCAACAGAGAAGAGCACCATATATTTT.

The rearrangement links TRBV6-5 to TRBJ1-5, with a tentative D call TRBD1 (6 bases). CDR1 and CDR2 from the germline V gene are MNHEY and SVGAGI. There are 13 residues in the CDR3. The ends were cut back, 4 bases at V and 7 bases at J, with 11 bases in the middle. The CDR3 is CASSLQGDQPQHF. The CDR3 coding sequence is TGTGCCAGCAGTTTACAGGGAGACCAGCCCCAGCATTTT.

This rearrangement joins TRBV5-6 to TRBJ1-5; 7 bases line up with TRBD1. Germline CDR1 SGHDT, CDR2 YYEEEE. The CDR3 has 14 amino acids. With 10 bases clipped from V and 4 bases from J, the junction kept 11 bases outside the gene matches. The CDR3 coding sequence is TGTGCCCCCAGGGGGACAGAGGGAAATCAGCCCCAGCATTTT. Translated: CAPRGTEGNQPQHF. The variable domain in full, completed from reference TRBV5-6 and TRBJ1-5, reads DAGVTQSPTHLIKTRGQQVTLRCSPKSGHDTVSWYQQALGQGPQFIFQYYEEEERQRGNFPDRFSGHQFPNYSSELNVNALLLGDSALYLCAPRGTEGNQPQHFGDGTRLSIL.

The V call is TRBV12-5, the J call TRBJ1-2, with D possibly TRBD1 on 5 matching bases. The V end was cut by 2 bases, the J end by 9 bases, with 13 bases between. Germline assignment: CDR1 LGHNT and CDR2 FRNRAP. This CDR3 comprises 13 residues. The CDR3 sequence: CASGLWGGDSYTF. CDR3 coding DNA: TGTGCTAGTGGTTTGTGGGGCGGCGATAGCTACACCTTC.

The chain has TRBV5-6 and TRBJ2-5; D may be TRBD1 (5 bases). V gave up 0 bases and J gave up 3 bases, with 12 bases separating them. The length of the CDR3 is 15 residues. Germline CDR1 is SGHDT and CDR2 is YYEEEE. The CDR3 DNA reads as TGTGCCAGCAGCTTGGGGGCTGACAGAAAAGAGACCCAGTACTTC. Translated: CASSLGADRKETQYF.

This clone was detected only a few times. The chain joins TRBV9 to TRBJ1-1, with TRBD1 as a possible D gene (5 bases). Per the germline V gene, CDR1 is SGDLS and CDR2 is YYNGEE. The CDR3 totals 14 residues. Trimming removed 0 bases from V and 4 bases from J, with 10 bases in between. CDR3 DNA sequence: TGTGCCAGCAGCGTAGTAGGGGAGGCCACTGAAGCTTTCTTT. This sequence encodes CASSVVGEATEAFF.

The chain combines TRBV7-9 with TRBJ1-5; possibly TRBD1 for D (5 bases). The germline CDR1 and CDR2 sequences are SEHNR and FQNEAQ (reference sequence). Trimming removed 1 base from V and 12 bases from J, with 16 bases in between. The length of the CDR3 is 14 residues. The CDR3 spells CASSLEGRAGNQHF. DNA for the CDR3: TGTGCCAGCAGCTTAGAGGGTCGGGCAGGGAACCAGCATTTT.

The CDR3 loop reads CASTEDRVTGEQYF. The CDR3, as DNA: TGTGCCAGTACCGAGGACAGGGTAACAGGAGAGCAGTACTTC. The V and J genes are TRBV19 and TRBJ2-7; 8 bases match TRBD1. Per the germline V gene, CDR1 is LNHDA and CDR2 is SQIVND (reference sequence). This CDR3 has 14 residues. Unmatched junction bases numbered 12, after V lost 7 bases and J lost 7 bases.

This clone was observed once. The J gene is TRBJ2-1, the V gene TRBV18; D might be TRBD2 (5 bases). The CDR3 is 15 amino acids. Germline CDR1 is KGHSH and CDR2 is LQKENI. The V gene lost 2 bases and the J gene lost 0 bases, with 8 bases spanning the gap. The CDR3 DNA follows: TGTGCCAGCTCACCAGTCGCGGGCTCCTACAATGAGCAGTTCTTC. This sequence encodes CASSPVAGSYNEQFF.

The rearrangement links TRBV6-1 to TRBJ1-3, with D perhaps matching TRBD1 (6 bases). V was shortened by 0 bases and J by 10 bases, with 22 bases between the two germline ends. The CDR3 is 17 residues long. The germline V gene has CDR1 MNHNS and CDR2 SASEGT. The CDR3 DNA reads TGTGCCAGCAGTGAAGCAGGGGTGAGGGGGTCCCAAGGGACCATATATTTT. It codes for CASSEAGVRGSQGTIYF.

This clone came up many times. J is TRBJ2-7 and V is TRBV5-1, with D possibly matching TRBD2 (6 bases). V was shortened by 0 bases and J by 3 bases, with 19 bases between the two germline ends. CDR3 length equals 17 residues. Germline V lookup: CDR1 SGHRS, CDR2 YFSETQ. CDR3 nucleotides: TGCGCCAGCAGCTTGGTTTTGGCGGGGCAGGGTCTCTACGAGCAGTACTTC. Its protein product is CASSLVLAGQGLYEQYF.

The V and J genes are TRBV30 and TRBJ1-1; 9 positions match TRBD1. This CDR3 contains 13 residues. V was clipped by 5 bases and J by 11 bases; unmatched bases: 12. From germline, CDR1 is GTSNPN and CDR2 SVGIG (reference sequence). CDR3 DNA sequence: TGTGCCTGGTGGGACAGGGTGATTTTAGGGGCTTTCTTT. It is translated as CAWWDRVILGAFF.

CDR3 bases: TGTGCCAGCAGTTCCGGGGGGGGCGGCTACACCTTC. It translates to CASSSGGGGYTF. The rearrangement joins TRBV2 to TRBJ1-2, with D perhaps matching TRBD1 (6 bases). Germline assignment: CDR1 SNHLY and CDR2 FYNNEI. Between the trimmed V and J ends, which lost 5 bases and 8 bases, there was a span of 12 bases. This CDR3 has 12 residues.

This clone appeared a single time. An end of the junction differs from the germline gene, which may be a read error. The V and J genes are TRBV5-1 and TRBJ2-5, with D possibly being TRBD1 (5 bases). This CDR3 comprises 14 residues. CDR1 and CDR2 from the germline V gene are SGHRS and YFSETQ. In DNA form, the CDR3 reads TGCGCCAGCAGCTTGGTAGGGGTTCAAGAGGCCCAGTACTTC. Its protein is CASSLVGVQEAQYF.